The 25 T cell receptor beta chains given below trace back to one sample, sequenced in a study of shared clonotypes between healthy human individuals. Data came from immunoSEQ multiplex PCR; TCRdb stores just in-frame clones and leaves some out. This table holds hundreds of thousands of clones, approximately 96% found once. Terminally differentiated effector memory CD45RA+ cells were left out of the naive CD8 fraction, which was CD45RO-negative and positively selected for CCR7. Sequenced: naive CD8+ T cells sorted from blood. The receptors shown here come from a woman younger than 45 in good health.

This chain links TRBV2 with TRBJ2-1, with a tentative D call TRBD1 (6 bases). The V end lost 3 bases, the J end lost 2 bases, and 8 bases lay between the germline ends. CDR3 length equals 14 residues. Germline V gene lookup returns CDR1 SNHLY and CDR2 FYNNEI. The CDR3 bases are TGTGCCAGCAGTGATACAGGGCCCTACAATGAGCAGTTCTTC. Residues: CASSDTGPYNEQFF.

V usage is TRBV9 and J usage is TRBJ2-1, with TRBD1 identical over 7 bases. Per the germline V gene, CDR1 is SGDLS and CDR2 is YYNGEE. The CDR3 sequence is 12 residues long. Trimming removed 3 bases from V and 16 bases from J; junction bases left unmatched: 10. The CDR3, as DNA: TGTGCCAGCAGCGGGTCCGGGACAGAGGTCTTCTTC. Its protein is CASSGSGTEVFF.

V usage is TRBV21-1 and J usage is TRBJ2-7; TRBD2 is taken as the D call from the table, unchecked against the DNA. TRBV21-1 is a pseudogene. The CDR3 contains 16 residues. The CDR3: CASSKVLESGSYEQYF. In nucleotides, the CDR3 is TGTGCCAGCAGCAAAGTCTTGGAGAGCGGGAGCTACGAGCAGTACTTC.

In regard to this clone: The identical CDR3 is also encoded by other nucleotide sequences in the sample. This rearrangement joins TRBV4-1 to TRBJ1-3; D remains unclear. The CDR3 has 15 amino acids. Germline CDR1 is MGHRA and CDR2 is YSYEKL. V shed 1 base and J shed 0 bases, with 7 bases lying between them. The CDR3 DNA reads TGCGCCAGCAGCCAAGTTGGTTTCTCTGGAAACACCATATATTTT. Residues: CASSQVGFSGNTIYF.

The rearrangement uses TRBV6-1 and TRBJ1-2, with D uncertain. The CDR3 covers 12 residues. Trimming left V 0 bases short and J 4 bases short, with 3 bases between. Germline CDR1 reads MNHNS; CDR2 reads SASEGT. The CDR3 here is CASSEATYGYTF. In DNA form, the CDR3 reads TGTGCCAGCAGTGAAGCGACCTATGGCTACACCTTC.

The V and J genes are TRBV13 and TRBJ2-7; 7 bases agree with TRBD1. Unmatched junction bases numbered 22, after V lost 0 bases and J lost 5 bases. Germline V gives CDR1 PRHDT, CDR2 FYEKMQ (reference sequence). The CDR3 spans 20 residues. The CDR3 reads CASSLGLLGQAARPGNEQYF. CDR3 coding DNA: TGTGCCAGCAGCTTAGGCCTTTTAGGACAGGCCGCTCGTCCCGGCAACGAGCAGTACTTC. Together with reference TRBV13 and TRBJ2-7, the CDR3 gives the full variable domain: AAGVIQSPRHLIKEKRETATLKCYPIPRHDTVYWYQQGPGQDPQFLISFYEKMQSDKGSIPDRFSAQQFSDYHSELNMSSLELGDSALYFCASSLGLLGQAARPGNEQYFGPGTRLTVT.

V usage is TRBV2 and J usage is TRBJ1-2, with D possibly matching TRBD1 (5 bases). The germline V and J ends were trimmed by 9 bases and 2 bases, with 16 bases remaining between them. The CDR3 spans 14 residues. In germline, CDR1 is SNHLY, CDR2 FYNNEI. The CDR3 DNA reads as TGTGCCAGGCCGCCCCGACAGAGGAACTATGGCTACACCTTC. Amino acid sequence: CARPPRQRNYGYTF. The full variable domain, rest sourced from reference TRBV2 and TRBJ1-2, is EPEVTQTPSHQVTQMGQEVILRCVPISNHLYFYWYRQILGQKVEFLVSFYNNEISEKSEIFDDQFSVERPDGSNFTLKIRSTKLEDSAMYFCARPPRQRNYGYTFGSGTRLTVV.

This clone was observed once. In DNA form, the CDR3 reads TGTGCCAGCACTATCGTCCGGCGGGAGAAAGACAATCAGCCCCAGCATTTT. This codes for CASTIVRREKDNQPQHF. The chain joins TRBV6-4 to TRBJ1-5; D remains unclear. Between the trimmed V and J ends, which lost 7 bases and 3 bases, there was a span of 22 bases. Germline loops: CDR1 MRHNA, CDR2 SNTAGT. The CDR3 spans 17 residues.

CDR3 coding DNA: TGCGCCAGCAGCGTTCCAGGGAACACTGAAGCTTTCTTT. Its protein is CASSVPGNTEAFF. The J gene is TRBJ1-1, the V gene TRBV10-2; D remains unclear. Per germline, CDR1 WSHSY and CDR2 SAAADI. The CDR3 spans 13 residues. V dropped 6 bases and J dropped 1 base, with 9 bases sitting between them.

The chain combines TRBV7-8 with TRBJ2-3; 12 nucleotides match TRBD2. Germline V gene data show CDR1 as SGHVS and CDR2 as FQNEAQ. The ends lost 7 bases at V and 2 bases at J; junction bases unmatched: 10. The CDR3 loop spans 17 amino acids. The CDR3 DNA reads as TGTGCCAGCAAAATGACTAGCGGGAGAGGTACCACAGATACGCAGTATTTT. Protein product: CASKMTSGRGTTDTQYF.

The chain joins TRBV6-5 to TRBJ2-2; possible D gene TRBD1, 5 bases. The CDR3 length is 15 residues. Germline loops: CDR1 MNHEY, CDR2 SVGAGI. Trimming shortened V by 0 bases and J by 5 bases, and 10 bases separated the two germline ends. CDR3 amino acids: CASSYSRTLTGELFF. DNA for the CDR3: TGTGCCAGCAGTTACTCGAGGACATTAACCGGGGAGCTGTTTTTT.

This chain links TRBV27 with TRBJ1-1; a weak D match, TRBD1 (6 bases). Trimming left V 2 bases short and J 4 bases short, with 11 bases between. The V gene's germline CDR1 is MNHEY and CDR2 SMNVEV (reference sequence). This CDR3 region has 14 residues. CDR3 in DNA: TGTGCCAGCAGTTTACGACAGGCTGGCACTGAAGCTTTCTTT. Residues: CASSLRQAGTEAFF.

Written as DNA, the CDR3 is TGTGCCAGCAGGGAGGGGCTGCCTTCCTACGAGCAGTACTTC. Translating gives CASREGLPSYEQYF. The rearrangement links TRBV27 to TRBJ2-7; possible D gene TRBD2, 6 bases. CDR3 size: 14 residues. V was trimmed by 6 bases and J by 1 base, leaving 13 bases between them. In germline, CDR1 is MNHEY, CDR2 SMNVEV (reference sequence).

The rearrangement links TRBV9 to TRBJ2-3; 11 nucleotides agree with TRBD2. Per germline, CDR1 SGDLS and CDR2 YYNGEE. This CDR3 is built from 17 residues. V shed 3 bases, J shed 3 bases, and the junction held 9 bases outside the gene matches. The CDR3 bases are TGTGCCAGCAGCGAAATAGCGGGAGGGGTGGGAACAGATACGCAGTATTTT. Residues: CASSEIAGGVGTDTQYF.

The CDR3 sequence is CASTLGGGNEQFF. The CDR3 nucleotides read TGTGCCAGCACCCTAGGGGGGGGCAATGAGCAGTTCTTC. This chain links TRBV2 with TRBJ2-1; TRBD2 is a possible D gene (7 bases). With 7 bases removed from V and 6 bases from J, the gap between germline ends came to 13 bases. The germline gives CDR1 SNHLY, CDR2 FYNNEI. The CDR3 contains 13 residues.

CDR3 region: CASSEGAAISYEQYF. In DNA, the CDR3 is TGTGCCAGCAGTGAAGGGGCAGCTATATCCTACGAGCAGTACTTC. The chain joins TRBV2 to TRBJ2-7, with D unclear. This CDR3 is built from 15 residues. Germline CDR1 and CDR2: SNHLY and FYNNEI. Trimming shortened V by 1 base and J by 1 base, and 11 bases separated the two germline ends.

The count of this clone is one. This chain uses TRBV19 with TRBJ2-5; D gene ambiguous. The ends were cut back, 5 bases at V and 3 bases at J, with 10 bases in the middle. The CDR3 is 13 residues long. Germline V gives CDR1 LNHDA, CDR2 SQIVND (reference sequence). CDR3 nucleotide sequence: TGTGCCAGTAGTTCGGATAGTGAAGAGACCCAGTACTTC. This sequence encodes CASSSDSEETQYF.

The rearrangement links TRBV28 to TRBJ2-7, with 10 bases identical to TRBD2. The CDR3 is made up of 17 amino acids. Trimming removed 3 bases from V and 0 bases from J; junction bases left unmatched: 8. CDR1 and CDR2 from the germline V gene are MDHEN and SYDVKM. The CDR3 sequence: CASSFSIAGGLSYEQYF. For the CDR3, the DNA is TGTGCCAGCAGTTTCTCCATAGCGGGAGGACTCTCCTACGAGCAGTACTTC.

The chain carries TRBV4-1 and TRBJ2-2; tentatively, D is TRBD1 (6 bases). CDR1 and CDR2 from the germline V gene are MGHRA and YSYEKL. The CDR3 contains 14 residues. Trimming left V 0 bases short and J 8 bases short, with 10 bases between. CDR3 sequence reads: CASSQDRGSGELFF. As DNA, the CDR3 is TGCGCCAGCAGCCAAGACAGGGGATCGGGGGAGCTGTTTTTT.

Here the CDR3 reads CASSLNFGETQYF. The CDR3 DNA follows: TGTGCCAGCAGTTTAAATTTTGGGGAGACCCAGTACTTC. The gene calls are TRBV25-1 and TRBJ2-5; D is unclear. Per the germline V gene, CDR1 is MGHDK and CDR2 is SYGVNS. The CDR3 totals 13 residues. V was cut by 5 bases and J by 5 bases, with 12 bases left in between.

The chain uses TRBV5-1 and TRBJ2-7; D call uncertain. V was pared by 6 bases and J by 0 bases, with 13 bases between. This CDR3 is built from 14 residues. Looked up from germline, CDR1 is SGHRS and CDR2 is YFSETQ. The CDR3 reads CASTTEFPSYEQYF. CDR3 bases: TGCGCCAGCACAACAGAGTTTCCCTCCTACGAGCAGTACTTC. Full variable domain (missing parts from reference TRBV5-1 and TRBJ2-7): KAGVTQTPRYLIKTRGQQVTLSCSPISGHRSVSWYQQTPGQGLQFLFEYFSETQRNKGNFPGRFSGRQFSNSRSEMNVSTLELGDSALYLCASTTEFPSYEQYFGPGTRLTVT.

V and J are TRBV5-4 and TRBJ1-1; TRBD1 agrees at 10 bases. The germline V gene has CDR1 SGHNT and CDR2 YYREEE (reference sequence). With 0 bases clipped from V and 4 bases from J, the junction kept 3 bases outside the gene matches. The CDR3 totals 15 residues. Written as DNA, the CDR3 is TGTGCCAGCAGCTTGGGGAGGACAGGGGGCACTGAAGCTTTCTTT. Translated, it gives CASSLGRTGGTEAFF.

The chain joins TRBV9 to TRBJ1-1, with no clear D. The germline V and J ends were trimmed by 2 bases and 8 bases, with 19 bases remaining between them. This CDR3 contains 15 residues. Germline V lookup: CDR1 SGDLS, CDR2 YYNGEE. CDR3 sequence reads: CASSVDPPGRMEAFF. CDR3 DNA sequence: TGTGCCAGCAGCGTCGACCCCCCGGGGAGGATGGAAGCTTTCTTT. Full variable domain (outside the CDR3, taken from reference TRBV9 and TRBJ1-1): DSGVTQTPKHLITATGQRVTLRCSPRSGDLSVYWYQQSLDQGLQFLIQYYNGEERAKGNILERFSAQQFPDLHSELNLSSLELGDSALYFCASSVDPPGRMEAFFGQGTRLTVV.

This chain joins TRBV14 and TRBJ2-7; D is perhaps TRBD2 (6 bases). Germline CDR1 SGHDN, CDR2 FVKESK. The CDR3 extends over 15 amino acids. Trimming cost V 2 bases and J 2 bases, with 13 bases left between them. The CDR3: CASSQLVGGTYEQYF. CDR3 DNA: TGTGCCAGCAGCCAATTGGTGGGAGGTACCTACGAGCAGTACTTC.

This sequence joins TRBV5-6 and TRBJ2-1; maybe TRBD2 (5 bases). Germline V gene data show CDR1 as SGHDT and CDR2 as YYEEEE. V dropped 4 bases and J dropped 8 bases, with 10 bases sitting between them. The CDR3 has 12 amino acids. CDR3 residues: CASSLSGYEQFF. The CDR3 DNA is TGTGCCAGCAGCCTAAGCGGATATGAGCAGTTCTTC.